The 5 T cell receptor beta chains below come from one sample, sequenced in a study of post-analysis software for immune sequencing data. The antigens of these receptors remain unknown. Findings and caveats of the study: Elevated frequency relative to controls characterized 4 or 5 TRBV segments in patients, TRBV5-6, TRBV5-1 and TRBV20-1 among them.

cDNA libraries for TCR beta contained unique molecular identifiers. TCRdb passed the PCR reads through MiXCR, listing each CDR3 protein once. The sample lists hundreds of thousands of distinct CDR3 sequences, around 60% occurring once. What was sequenced was blood. The receptors here all came from a girl aged 2-15 years with multiple sclerosis.

The genes are TRBV6-2 or TRBV6-3 and TRBJ2-1; TRBD2 agrees at 10 bases. With V trimmed by 6 bases and J by 1 base, 12 bases remained unmatched. There are 18 residues in the CDR3. From germline, CDR1 is MNHEY and CDR2 SVGEGT. The CDR3: CASSLLWASGGSYNEQFF. CDR3 nucleotides: TGTGCCAGCAGCCTCCTCTGGGCTAGCGGGGGTTCCTACAATGAGCAGTTCTTC.

The V gene is TRBV11-2, the J gene TRBJ2-3, with 7 bases matching TRBD1. This CDR3 is built from 19 residues. V lost 3 bases and J lost 0; bases outside the gene matches: 15. Germline CDR1 and CDR2: SGHAT and FQNNGV. The CDR3 spells CASSFLGYEIQGSTDTQYF. CDR3 in DNA: TGTGCCAGCAGCTTTCTTGGGTACGAAATACAGGGGAGCACAGATACGCAGTATTTT.

The V call is TRBV5-1, the J call TRBJ2-6; a possible D gene is TRBD1 (5 bases). From germline, CDR1 is SGHRS and CDR2 YFSETQ. Trimming removed 0 bases at V and 2 bases at J, with 12 bases between. This CDR3 comprises 17 residues. This CDR3 is CASSLAGLPTGANVLTF. The CDR3 coding sequence is TGCGCCAGCAGCTTGGCAGGGCTGCCCACTGGGGCCAACGTCCTGACTTTC.

The genes are TRBV5-5 and TRBJ2-5; no definite D call. The V end lost 3 bases, the J end lost 1 base, and 4 bases lay between the germline ends. Germline V CDR1 and CDR2: SGHKS, YYEKEE (reference sequence). This CDR3 is built from 12 residues. CDR3 residues: CASSWVQETQYF. For the CDR3, the DNA is TGTGCCAGCAGCTGGGTCCAAGAGACCCAGTACTTC.

The J gene is TRBJ2-1, the V gene TRBV15, with D perhaps TRBD1 or TRBD2 (6 bases each). Trimming stripped 3 bases from V and 5 bases from J, with 20 bases between. Germline CDR1 and CDR2: LNHNV and YYDKDF (reference sequence). The CDR3 is 17 amino acids. The CDR3 region has the DNA TGTGCCACCAGCAGTCCGAGGGGGGCTAGGAATAACAATGAGCAGTTCTTC. It translates to CATSSPRGARNNNEQFF.